The rows below give T cell receptor beta chains drawn from one sample of a study of technical replicates of blood from a few donors. The method was immunoSEQ multiplex PCR; TCRdb's version includes in-frame clones alone and lacks a portion of them. The sample consists of approximately 79,000 clones, 85% to 95% of them appearing once. The sequencing sample was made of T cells isolated from PBMCs. These receptors were collected from a human donor in good health. Each CDR3 is given with its conserved first and last residue. A D gene is named only where the DNA matches it firmly. Clone size is shown for a subset of rows, as once, few, many or a class of expanded clone.

13 | TRBJ1-1 | - | - | TRBV7-8 | CASKKAANTEAFF | TGTGCCAGCAAAAAAGCGGCGAACACTGAAGCTTTCTTT
17 | TRBJ2-6 | - | - | TRBV5-1 | CASSLVAFSPGANVLTF | TGCGCCAGCAGCTTGGTGGCCTTTTCTCCTGGGGCCAACGTCCTGACTTTC
16 | TRBJ2-7 | - | - | TRBV21-1 | CASSTTGTTVCYEQYF | TGTGCCAGCAGCACGACAGGGACAACGGTATGTTACGAGCAGTACTTC
16 | TRBJ1-5 | TRBD1 | - | TRBV5-6 | CASSSTGTGDNQPQHF | TGTGCCAGCAGCTCCACCGGGACAGGTGACAATCAGCCCCAGCATTTT
15 | TRBJ2-5 | - | - | TRBV11-2 | CASSLGPGDGETQYF | TGTGCCAGCAGCTTAGGGCCAGGGGACGGGGAGACCCAGTACTTC
17 | TRBJ1-2 | TRBD1 | - | TRBV7-9 | CASSLKDRGQTTYGYTF | TGTGCCAGCAGCTTAAAGGACAGGGGCCAAACCACGTATGGCTACACCTTC
15 | TRBJ2-3 | TRBD2 | - | TRBV7-9 | CASSLGLAGTDTQYF | TGTGCCAGCAGCTTAGGACTAGCGGGCACAGATACGCAGTATTTT
12 | TRBJ1-2 | - | - | TRBV9 | CASSVDTHGYTF | TGTGCCAGCAGCGTAGACACCCATGGCTACACCTTC
15 | TRBJ2-5 | - | once | TRBV18 | CASSSQAGGQETQYF | TGTGCCAGCTCATCACAAGCGGGCGGCCAAGAGACCCAGTACTTC
15 | TRBJ1-2 | - | - | TRBV19 | CASSIDRGSGYGYTF | TGTGCCAGTAGTATAGATAGGGGTTCGGGCTATGGCTACACCTTC
16 | TRBJ2-7 | - | - | TRBV5-3 | CARSLAEAGKRNEQYF | TGTGCCAGAAGCTTGGCGGAGGCGGGGAAGAGGAACGAGCAGTACTTC
15 | TRBJ2-3 | TRBD2 | - | TRBV10-2 | CASSAGLADTDTQYF | TGCGCCAGCAGTGCGGGACTAGCGGACACAGATACGCAGTATTTT
14 | TRBJ2-7 | TRBD1 | once | TRBV5-5 | CATSGGTGPYEQYF | TGTGCCACCTCCGGAGGGACAGGGCCCTACGAGCAGTACTTC
15 | TRBJ1-3 | TRBD1 | - | TRBV7-8 | CASSSTGVLGNTIYF | TGTGCCAGCAGCTCGACAGGGGTCCTAGGAAACACCATATATTTT
16 | TRBJ1-4 | - | - | TRBV10-3 | CAISEGNGQINEKLFF | TGTGCCATCAGTGAGGGTAACGGACAGATTAATGAAAAACTGTTTTTT
16 | TRBJ2-7 | - | - | TRBV19 | CASSPYGSPSSYEQYF | TGTGCCAGTAGTCCCTATGGCAGTCCTAGCTCCTACGAGCAGTACTTC
15 | TRBJ2-3 | - | - | TRBV7-9 | CASRKSGDLADTQYF | TGTGCCAGCAGAAAATCAGGGGATTTGGCAGATACGCAGTATTTT
13 | TRBJ1-4 | TRBD1 | - | TRBV30 | CAWGQGAQEKLFF | TGTGCCTGGGGTCAGGGGGCGCAAGAAAAACTGTTTTTT
16 | TRBJ2-5 | TRBD2 | - | TRBV23-1 | CASSQSSREGKGTQYF | TGCGCCAGCAGTCAATCTTCGAGGGAGGGGAAAGGGACCCAGTACTTC
13 | TRBJ1-5 | - | - | TRBV15 | CATGGDRNQPQHF | TGTGCCACCGGCGGCGACAGAAATCAGCCCCAGCATTTT
17 | TRBJ2-6 | TRBD1 | - | TRBV4-1 | CASSQGDRATGANVLTF | TGCGCCAGCAGCCAAGGGGACAGGGCCACTGGGGCCAACGTCCTGACTTTC
15 | TRBJ2-5 | - | - | TRBV5-6 | CASSWSAVKRETQYF | TGTGCCAGCAGCTGGTCAGCGGTAAAAAGGGAGACCCAGTACTTC
14 | TRBJ1-4 | TRBD1 | - | TRBV27 | CASSTGAHGEKLFF | TGTGCCAGCAGTACAGGGGCCCATGGTGAAAAACTGTTTTTT
15 | TRBJ2-3 | - | - | TRBV4-1 | CASSQEYPGGQTQYF | TGCGCCAGCAGCCAAGAATATCCGGGGGGCCAGACGCAGTATTTT
15 | TRBJ1-2 | - | few | TRBV5-1 | CASSLERGRVDGYTF | TGCGCCAGCAGCTTGGAGCGGGGGCGGGTTGATGGCTACACCTTC
15 | TRBJ1-2 | - | - | TRBV29-1 | CSVEGWEDVDYGYTF | TGCAGCGTTGAAGGTTGGGAGGACGTCGACTATGGCTACACCTTC
13 | TRBJ1-6 | - | - | TRBV9 | CASSVLDNSPLHF | TGTGCCAGCAGCGTATTAGATAATTCACCCCTCCACTTT
13 | TRBJ1-2 | - | - | TRBV2 | CASKEITNYGYTF | TGTGCCAGCAAGGAGATTACTAACTATGGCTACACCTTC
14 | TRBJ1-2 | - | - | TRBV7-9 | CASSLQTGRYGYTF | TGTGCCAGCAGCCTCCAAACAGGGAGATATGGCTACACCTTC
15 | TRBJ1-2 | TRBD1 | - | TRBV13 | CASSFGDRRQWGYTF | TGTGCCAGCAGCTTCGGGGACAGGCGCCAATGGGGCTACACCTTC
14 | TRBJ1-2 | - | - | TRBV11-3 | CASSSGGGIYGYTF | TGTGCCAGCAGCTCGGGTGGCGGAATTTATGGCTACACCTTC
13 | TRBJ2-7 | - | - | TRBV4-1 | CASSQDPRYEQYF | TGCGCCAGCAGCCAAGATCCCCGCTACGAGCAGTACTTC
14 | TRBJ1-1 | TRBD1 | - | TRBV7-9 | CASSPGQMNTEAFF | TGTGCCAGCAGCCCGGGACAGATGAACACTGAAGCTTTCTTT
15 | TRBJ1-2 | - | - | TRBV28 | CASSSNSQANYGYTF | TGTGCCAGCAGTTCCAACAGTCAAGCTAACTATGGCTACACCTTC
15 | TRBJ2-1 | - | once | TRBV28 | CASSFLLEQYNEQFF | TGTGCCAGCAGTTTCCTTCTCGAGCAATACAATGAGCAGTTCTTC
15 | TRBJ2-3 | TRBD2 | - | TRBV9 | CASSVEISGGGTQYF | TGTGCCAGCAGCGTAGAGATTAGCGGGGGCGGTACGCAGTATTTT
13 | TRBJ1-1 | TRBD1 | - | TRBV30 | CAWSLDRITEAFF | TGTGCCTGGAGTCTGGACAGGATCACAGAAGCTTTCTTT
15 | TRBJ2-3 | - | - | TRBV5-1 | CASSSVSTNTDTQYF | TGCGCCAGCAGCTCGGTTTCAACGAACACAGATACGCAGTATTTT
13 | TRBJ2-5 | TRBD2 | - | TRBV5-5 | CASSSAGGETQYF | TGTGCCAGCAGTTCCGCGGGGGGTGAGACCCAGTACTTC
15 | TRBJ1-2 | TRBD1 | - | TRBV5-1 | CASSLGQGSGYGYTF | TGCGCCAGCAGCTTGGGACAGGGCTCAGGCTATGGCTACACCTTC